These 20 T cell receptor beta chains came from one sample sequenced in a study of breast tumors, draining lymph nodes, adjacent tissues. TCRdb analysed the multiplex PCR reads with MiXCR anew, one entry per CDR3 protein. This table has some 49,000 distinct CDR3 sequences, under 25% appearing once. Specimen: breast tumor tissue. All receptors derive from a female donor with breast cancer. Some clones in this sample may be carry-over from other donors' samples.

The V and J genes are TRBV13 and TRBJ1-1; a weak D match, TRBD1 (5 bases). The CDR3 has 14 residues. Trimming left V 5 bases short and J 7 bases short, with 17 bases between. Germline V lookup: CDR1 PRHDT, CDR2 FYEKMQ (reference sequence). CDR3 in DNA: TGTGCCAGCAGCCGTGGGGAGGGACGAATTGAAGCTTTCTTT. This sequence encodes CASSRGEGRIEAFF.

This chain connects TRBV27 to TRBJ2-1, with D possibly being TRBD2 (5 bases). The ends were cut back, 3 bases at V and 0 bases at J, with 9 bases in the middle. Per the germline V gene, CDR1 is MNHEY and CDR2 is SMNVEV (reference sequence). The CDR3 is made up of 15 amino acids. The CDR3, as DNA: TGTGCCAGCAGTTTTCTAGGGAGCTCCTACAATGAGCAGTTCTTC. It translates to CASSFLGSSYNEQFF.

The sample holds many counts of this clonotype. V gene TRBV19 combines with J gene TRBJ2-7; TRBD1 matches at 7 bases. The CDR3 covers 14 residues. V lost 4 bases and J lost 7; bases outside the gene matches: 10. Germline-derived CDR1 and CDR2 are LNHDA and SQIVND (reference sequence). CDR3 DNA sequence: TGTGCCAGTAGTACGGACAGGCCAGGATGGGAGCAGTACTTC. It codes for CASSTDRPGWEQYF.

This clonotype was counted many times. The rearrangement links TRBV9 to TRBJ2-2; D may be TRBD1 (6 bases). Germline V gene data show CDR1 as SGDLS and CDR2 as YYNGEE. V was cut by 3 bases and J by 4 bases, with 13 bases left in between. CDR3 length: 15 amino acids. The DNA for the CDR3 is TGTGCCAGCAGCGGCCGGGACACTTTCACCGGGGAGCTGTTTTTT. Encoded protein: CASSGRDTFTGELFF.

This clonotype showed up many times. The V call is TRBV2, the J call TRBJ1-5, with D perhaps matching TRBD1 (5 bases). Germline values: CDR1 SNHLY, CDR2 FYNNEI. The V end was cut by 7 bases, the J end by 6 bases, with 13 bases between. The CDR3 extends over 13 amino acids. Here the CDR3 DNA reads TGTGCCAGCACCCAGGGTTCCGGTCAGCCCCAGCATTTT. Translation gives CASTQGSGQPQHF. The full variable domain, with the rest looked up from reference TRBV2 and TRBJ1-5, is EPEVTQTPSHQVTQMGQEVILRCVPISNHLYFYWYRQILGQKVEFLVSFYNNEISEKSEIFDDQFSVERPDGSNFTLKIRSTKLEDSAMYFCASTQGSGQPQHFGDGTRLSIL.

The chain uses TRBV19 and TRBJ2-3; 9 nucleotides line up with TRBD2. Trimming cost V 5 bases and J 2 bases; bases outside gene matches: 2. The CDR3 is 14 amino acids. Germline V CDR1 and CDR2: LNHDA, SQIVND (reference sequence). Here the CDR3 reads CASSQRGATDTQYF. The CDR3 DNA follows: TGTGCCAGTAGTCAGCGGGGGGCCACAGATACGCAGTATTTT.

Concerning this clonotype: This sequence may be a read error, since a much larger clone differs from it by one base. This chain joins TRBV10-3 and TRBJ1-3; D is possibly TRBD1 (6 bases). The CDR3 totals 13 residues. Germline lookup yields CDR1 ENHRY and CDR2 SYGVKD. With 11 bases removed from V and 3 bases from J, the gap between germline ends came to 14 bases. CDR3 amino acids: CAARQVLGNTIYF. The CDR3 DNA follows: TGTGCCGCACGACAGGTCCTTGGAAACACCATATATTTT.

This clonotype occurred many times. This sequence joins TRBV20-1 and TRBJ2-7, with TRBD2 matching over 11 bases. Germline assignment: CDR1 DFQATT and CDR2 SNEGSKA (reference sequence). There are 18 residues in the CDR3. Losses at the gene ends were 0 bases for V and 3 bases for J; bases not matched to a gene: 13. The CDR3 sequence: CSARDLLTSGGYLYEQYF. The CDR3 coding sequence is TGCAGTGCTAGAGATCTTCTTACTAGCGGGGGATACCTCTACGAGCAGTACTTC.

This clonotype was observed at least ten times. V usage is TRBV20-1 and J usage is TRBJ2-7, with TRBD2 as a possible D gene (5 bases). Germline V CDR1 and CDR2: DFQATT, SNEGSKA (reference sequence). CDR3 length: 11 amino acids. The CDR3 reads CKTAGFGEQYF. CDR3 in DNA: TGCAAAACGGCGGGTTTTGGCGAGCAGTACTTC.

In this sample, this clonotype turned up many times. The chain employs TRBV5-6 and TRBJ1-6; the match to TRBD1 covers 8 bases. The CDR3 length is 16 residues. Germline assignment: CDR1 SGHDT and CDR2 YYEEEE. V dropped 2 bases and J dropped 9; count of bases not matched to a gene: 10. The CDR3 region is CASSFAGTGLSSPLHF. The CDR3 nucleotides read TGTGCCAGCAGCTTCGCCGGGACAGGCCTGTCTTCACCCCTCCACTTT.

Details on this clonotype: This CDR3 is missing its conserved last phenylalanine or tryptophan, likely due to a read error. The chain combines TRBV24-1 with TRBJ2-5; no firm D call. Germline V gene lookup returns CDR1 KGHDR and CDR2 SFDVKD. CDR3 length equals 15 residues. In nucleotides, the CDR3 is TGTGTCACCAGTGCGCGCGGTTTGCCCCAAGAGACCCAGTACCTC. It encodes CVTSARGLPQETQYL.

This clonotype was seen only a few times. The CDR3 region is CASRPNPDTQYF. The CDR3 DNA follows: TGTGCCAGCAGACCCAACCCGGATACGCAGTATTTT. The chain links TRBV27 to TRBJ2-3; D ambiguous. The CDR3 sequence is 12 residues long. In germline, CDR1 is MNHEY, CDR2 SMNVEV (reference sequence). V was cut by 6 bases and J by 6 bases, with 10 bases left in between.

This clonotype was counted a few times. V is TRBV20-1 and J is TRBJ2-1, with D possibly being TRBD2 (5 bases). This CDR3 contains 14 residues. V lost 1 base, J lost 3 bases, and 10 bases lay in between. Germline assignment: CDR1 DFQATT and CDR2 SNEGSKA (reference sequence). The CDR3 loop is CSARVRGSYNEQFF. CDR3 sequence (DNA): TGCAGTGCTAGAGTGCGAGGGAGCTACAATGAGCAGTTCTTC.

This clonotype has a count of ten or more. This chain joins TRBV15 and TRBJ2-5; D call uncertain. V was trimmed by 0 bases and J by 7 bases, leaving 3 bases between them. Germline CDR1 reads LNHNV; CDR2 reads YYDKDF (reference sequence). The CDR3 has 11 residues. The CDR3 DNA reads TGTGCCACCAGCAGAGAGGGGACCCAGTACTTC. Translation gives CATSREGTQYF. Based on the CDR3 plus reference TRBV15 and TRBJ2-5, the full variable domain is DAMVIQNPRYQVTQFGKPVTLSCSQTLNHNVMYWYQQKSSQAPKLLFHYYDKDFNNEADTPDNFQSRRPNTSFCFLDIRSPGLGDTAMYLCATSREGTQYFGPGTRLLVL.

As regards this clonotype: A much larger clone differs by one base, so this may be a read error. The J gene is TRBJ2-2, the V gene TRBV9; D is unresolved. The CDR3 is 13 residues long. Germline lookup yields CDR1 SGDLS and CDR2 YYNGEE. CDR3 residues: CTSSVTNGGELFF. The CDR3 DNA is TGTACCAGCAGCGTAACAAATGGCGGGGAGCTGTTTTTT. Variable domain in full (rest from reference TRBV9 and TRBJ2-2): DSGVTQTPKHLITATGQRVTLRCSPRSGDLSVYWYQQSLDQGLQFLIQYYNGEERAKGNILERFSAQQFPDLHSELNLSSLELGDSALYFCTSSVTNGGELFFGEGSRLTVL.

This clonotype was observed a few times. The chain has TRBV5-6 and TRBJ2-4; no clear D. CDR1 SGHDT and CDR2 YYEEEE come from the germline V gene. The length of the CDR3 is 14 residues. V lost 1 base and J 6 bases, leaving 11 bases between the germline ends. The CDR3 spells CASSLIGPLNIQYF. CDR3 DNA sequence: TGTGCCAGCAGCTTGATCGGTCCCTTAAACATTCAGTACTTC.

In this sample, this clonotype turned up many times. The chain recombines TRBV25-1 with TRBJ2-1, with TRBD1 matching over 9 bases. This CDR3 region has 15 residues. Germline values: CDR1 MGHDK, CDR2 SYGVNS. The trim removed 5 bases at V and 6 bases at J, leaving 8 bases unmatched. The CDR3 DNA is TGTGCCAGCAGTCGCACAGGGGGCGCGGGCAATGAGCAGTTCTTC. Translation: CASSRTGGAGNEQFF. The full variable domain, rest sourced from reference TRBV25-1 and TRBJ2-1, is EADIYQTPRYLVIGTGKKITLECSQTMGHDKMYWYQQDPGMELHLIHYSYGVNSTEKGDLSSESTVSRIRTEHFPLTLESARPSHTSQYLCASSRTGGAGNEQFFGPGTRLTVL.

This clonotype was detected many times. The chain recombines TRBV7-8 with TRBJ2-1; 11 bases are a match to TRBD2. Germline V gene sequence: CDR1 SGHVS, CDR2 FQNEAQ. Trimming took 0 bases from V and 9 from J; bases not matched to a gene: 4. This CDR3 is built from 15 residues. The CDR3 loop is CASSLAPSGRPEQFF. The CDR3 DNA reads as TGTGCCAGCAGCTTAGCGCCTAGCGGGAGGCCTGAGCAGTTCTTC.

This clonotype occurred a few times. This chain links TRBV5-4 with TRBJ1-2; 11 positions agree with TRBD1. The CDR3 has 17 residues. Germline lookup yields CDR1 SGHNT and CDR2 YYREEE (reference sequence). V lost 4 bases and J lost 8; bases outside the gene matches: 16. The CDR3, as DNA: TGTGCCAGCAGCAAAGGACAGGGGGCTATGGCACGTGCAGGCTACACCTTC. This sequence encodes CASSKGQGAMARAGYTF.

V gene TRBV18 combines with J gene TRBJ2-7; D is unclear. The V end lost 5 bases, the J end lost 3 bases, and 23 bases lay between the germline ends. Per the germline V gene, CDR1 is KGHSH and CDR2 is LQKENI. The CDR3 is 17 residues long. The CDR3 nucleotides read TGTGCCAGCTCAGCCAGCGTAAGCGCGGCCTCAGGCTACGAGCAGTACTTC. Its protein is CASSASVSAASGYEQYF.